The present T cell receptor beta chain was sequenced within a study of cytomegalovirus exposure and HLA in healthy donors. Study observations and caveats: Several of the most significant clusters appeared, in a later analysis, to be linked to common viral pathogens. TCR sequences were mostly rare, though some public TCRs occurred in many donors.

This clone has just a few counts. Antigen unknown. The PCR used 60 Vbeta and 13 Jbeta primers. The data were produced by immunoSEQ multiplex PCR, yet TCRdb's version contains in-frame clones alone and is incomplete. The data contain roughly 100,000 clones, roughly three quarters of them singletons. CDR3 length equals 14 residues. CDR1 and CDR2 (germline): MNHEY, SMNVEV (reference sequence). After removal of 5 bases from V and 7 bases from J, the junction contained 4 bases not matched to a gene. The TCR originated in a male donor in good health and CMV-seropositive. Sequencing used PBMCs. The chain is built from TRBV27 and TRBJ2-1; 11 bases map to TRBD2. The CDR3 nucleotides read TGTGCCAGCAGTCTTAGCGGGAGGGCAAATGAGCAGTTCTTC. As protein: CASSLSGRANEQFF.